This TCR beta chain was recorded in a study of OX40 agonist ivuxolimab in advanced cancers. Study background: The patients got ivuxolimab, which is an agonistic anti-OX40 (CD134) antibody. Partial responses occurred in three patients (one hepatocellular carcinoma, two cutaneous melanoma).

Profiling relied on immunoSEQ multiplex PCR, and the TCRdb table lists in-frame clones only, not all of them. Altogether over 85,000 clones are present, 90% being singletons, with the ten largest covering around 1.5%. The timepoints at which blood was sampled were baseline, cycle 4 day 1, and cycle 7 day 1. Germline V gene lookup returns CDR1 LGHNA and CDR2 YSLEER. The J segment lost 1 base and the V segment lost 1 base, leaving 3 bases of the junction unmatched. This CDR3 spans 15 amino acids. Note on this clone: Its antigen is unknown.

Study results and limitations: The study observed clonal expansion of CD4+ and CD8+ blood T cells by week 6 at 0.1 to 3.0 mg/kg.

The sequence came from an adult with an advanced solid tumor such as melanoma, head and neck, liver or kidney cancer. This specimen consisted of CD4+ or CD8+ T cells sorted from blood, obtained in a trial of the OX40 agonist ivuxolimab. V usage is TRBV4-3 and J usage is TRBJ1-1, with 7 positions matching TRBD1. CDR3 amino acids: CASSQADRANTEAFF. In DNA form, the CDR3 reads TGCGCCAGCAGCCAAGCCGACAGGGCGAACACTGAAGCTTTCTTT.